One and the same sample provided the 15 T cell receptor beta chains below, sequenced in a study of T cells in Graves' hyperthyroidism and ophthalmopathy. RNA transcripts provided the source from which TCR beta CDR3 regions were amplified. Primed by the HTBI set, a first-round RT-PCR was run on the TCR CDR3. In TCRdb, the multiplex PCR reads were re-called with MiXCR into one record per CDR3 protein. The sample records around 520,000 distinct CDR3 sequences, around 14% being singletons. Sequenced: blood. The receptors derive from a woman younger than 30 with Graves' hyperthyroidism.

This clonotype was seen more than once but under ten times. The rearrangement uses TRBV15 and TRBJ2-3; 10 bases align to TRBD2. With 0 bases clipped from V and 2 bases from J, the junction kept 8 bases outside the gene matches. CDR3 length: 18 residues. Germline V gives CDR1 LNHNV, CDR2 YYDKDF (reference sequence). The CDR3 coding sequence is TGTGCCACCAGCAGAGATTGGTTAGCGGGAGGTGACACAGATACGCAGTATTTT. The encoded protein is CATSRDWLAGGDTDTQYF.

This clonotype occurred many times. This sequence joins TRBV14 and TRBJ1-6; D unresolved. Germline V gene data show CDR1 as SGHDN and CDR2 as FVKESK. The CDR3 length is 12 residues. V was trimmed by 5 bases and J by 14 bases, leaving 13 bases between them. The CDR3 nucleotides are TGTGCCAGCAGCTCGGTTAGTCGAACCCTCCACTTT. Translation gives CASSSVSRTLHF. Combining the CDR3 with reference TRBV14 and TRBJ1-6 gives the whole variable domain EAGVTQFPSHSVIEKGQTVTLRCDPISGHDNLYWYRRVMGKEIKFLLHFVKESKQDESGMPNNRFLAERTGGTYSTLKVQPAELEDSGVYFCASSSVSRTLHFGNGTRLTVT.

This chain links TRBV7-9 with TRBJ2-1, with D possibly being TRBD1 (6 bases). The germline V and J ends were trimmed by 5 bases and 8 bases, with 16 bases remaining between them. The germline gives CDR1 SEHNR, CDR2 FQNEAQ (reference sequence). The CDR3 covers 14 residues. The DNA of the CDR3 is TGTGCCAGCAGCCGAACTTCAGGGGTCTATGAGCAGTTCTTC. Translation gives CASSRTSGVYEQFF.

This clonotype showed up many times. The DNA of the CDR3 is TGTGCCAGCGGGTCAAGACAGGGCCTAGATTTCGAAAAACTGTTTTTT. As protein: CASGSRQGLDFEKLFF. V is TRBV7-2 and J is TRBJ1-4; 7 bases are shared with TRBD1. Trimming at V came to 8 bases and at J to 8 bases, leaving 17 bases not matched to a gene. Germline values: CDR1 SGHTA, CDR2 FQGNSA. There are 16 residues in the CDR3.

The CDR3 sequence is CASSQEALAGVGDTQYF. In DNA, the CDR3 is TGTGCCAGCAGCCAAGAGGCACTAGCGGGAGTCGGAGATACGCAGTATTTT. V is TRBV14 and J is TRBJ2-3; 11 bases map to TRBD2. This CDR3 is built from 17 residues. Looked up from germline, CDR1 is SGHDN and CDR2 is FVKESK. The V gene end was trimmed by 0 bases and the J gene end by 5 bases; junction bases not matched to a gene: 7.

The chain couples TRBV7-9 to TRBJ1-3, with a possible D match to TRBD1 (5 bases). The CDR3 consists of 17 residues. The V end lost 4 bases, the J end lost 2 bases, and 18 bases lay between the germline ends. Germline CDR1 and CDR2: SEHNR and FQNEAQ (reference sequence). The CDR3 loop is CASSSLDRTLTGNTIYF. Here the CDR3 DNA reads TGTGCCAGCAGCTCCCTTGACAGAACATTGACTGGAAACACCATATATTTT.

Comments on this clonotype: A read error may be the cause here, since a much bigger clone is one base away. The CDR3 loop is CASSYLGASTDTQYF. CDR3 DNA: TGCGCCAGCTCCTACTTGGGGGCGAGCACAGATACGCAGTATTTT. The V gene is TRBV5-1, the J gene TRBJ2-3, with D possibly TRBD1 on 6 matching bases. Trimming stripped 7 bases from V and 0 bases from J, with 15 bases between. This CDR3 is built from 15 residues. Germline values: CDR1 SGHRS, CDR2 YFSETQ.

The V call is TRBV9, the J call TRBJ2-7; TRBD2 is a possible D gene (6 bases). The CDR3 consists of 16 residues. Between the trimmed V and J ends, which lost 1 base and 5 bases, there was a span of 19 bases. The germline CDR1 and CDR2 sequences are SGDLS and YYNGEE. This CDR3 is CASSVSESGVRNEQYF. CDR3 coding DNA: TGTGCCAGCAGCGTAAGTGAGTCGGGAGTCAGGAACGAGCAGTACTTC.

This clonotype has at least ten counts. Written as DNA, the CDR3 is TGTGCCAGCAGTTTATCGAGGGGGGCACGGGCCGATAATTCACCCCTCCACTTT. Translating gives CASSLSRGARADNSPLHF. V gene TRBV27 combines with J gene TRBJ1-6; tentative D call: TRBD1 (6 bases). This CDR3 has 18 residues. From germline, CDR1 is MNHEY and CDR2 SMNVEV (reference sequence). The V gene lost 0 bases and the J gene lost 5 bases, with 17 bases spanning the gap.

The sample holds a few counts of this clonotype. This CDR3 is CASSNIFYEQYF. DNA for the CDR3: TGTGCCAGCAGCAATATATTTTACGAGCAGTACTTC. The V and J genes are TRBV3-1 and TRBJ2-7; D not certain. Per germline, CDR1 LGHDT and CDR2 YNNKEL (reference sequence). V gave up 5 bases and J gave up 4 bases, with 9 bases separating them. The CDR3 covers 12 residues.

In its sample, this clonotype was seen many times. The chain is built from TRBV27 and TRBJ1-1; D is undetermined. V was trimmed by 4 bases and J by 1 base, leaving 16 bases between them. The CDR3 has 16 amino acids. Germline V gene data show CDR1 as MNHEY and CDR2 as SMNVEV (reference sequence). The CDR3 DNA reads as TGTGCCAGCAGTTGGAGGGCGAGCGGAACGAACACTGAAGCTTTCTTT. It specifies CASSWRASGTNTEAFF.

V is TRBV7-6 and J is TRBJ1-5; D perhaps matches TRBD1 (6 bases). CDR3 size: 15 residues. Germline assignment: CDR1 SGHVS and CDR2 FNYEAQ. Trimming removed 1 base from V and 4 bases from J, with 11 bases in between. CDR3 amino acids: CASSLGAGANQPQHF. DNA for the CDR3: TGTGCCAGCAGCTTAGGTGCAGGGGCAAATCAGCCCCAGCATTTT.

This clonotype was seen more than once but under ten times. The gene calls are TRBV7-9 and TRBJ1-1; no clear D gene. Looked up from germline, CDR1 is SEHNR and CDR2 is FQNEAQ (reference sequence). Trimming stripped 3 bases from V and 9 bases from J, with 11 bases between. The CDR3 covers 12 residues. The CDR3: CASSLADKKAFF. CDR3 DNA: TGTGCCAGCAGCTTGGCAGACAAAAAAGCTTTCTTT.

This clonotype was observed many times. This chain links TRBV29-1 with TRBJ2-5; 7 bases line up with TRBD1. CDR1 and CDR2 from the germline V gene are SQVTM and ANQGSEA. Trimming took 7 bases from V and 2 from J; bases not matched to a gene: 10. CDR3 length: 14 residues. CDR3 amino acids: CSGAPDRVQETQYF. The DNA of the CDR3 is TGCAGCGGGGCCCCCGACAGGGTGCAAGAGACCCAGTACTTC. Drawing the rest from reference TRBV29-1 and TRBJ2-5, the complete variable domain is SAVISQKPSRDICQRGTSLTIQCQVDSQVTMMFWYRQQPGQSLTLIATANQGSEATYESGFVIDKFPISRPNLTFSTLTVSNMSPEDSSIYLCSGAPDRVQETQYFGPGTRLLVL.

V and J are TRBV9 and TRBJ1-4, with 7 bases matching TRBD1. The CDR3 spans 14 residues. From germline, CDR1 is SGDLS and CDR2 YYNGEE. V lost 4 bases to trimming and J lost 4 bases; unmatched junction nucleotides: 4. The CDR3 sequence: CASSNDRDNEKLFF. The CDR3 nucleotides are TGTGCCAGCAGCAACGACAGGGATAATGAAAAACTGTTTTTT. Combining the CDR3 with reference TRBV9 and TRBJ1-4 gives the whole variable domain DSGVTQTPKHLITATGQRVTLRCSPRSGDLSVYWYQQSLDQGLQFLIQYYNGEERAKGNILERFSAQQFPDLHSELNLSSLELGDSALYFCASSNDRDNEKLFFGSGTQLSVL.